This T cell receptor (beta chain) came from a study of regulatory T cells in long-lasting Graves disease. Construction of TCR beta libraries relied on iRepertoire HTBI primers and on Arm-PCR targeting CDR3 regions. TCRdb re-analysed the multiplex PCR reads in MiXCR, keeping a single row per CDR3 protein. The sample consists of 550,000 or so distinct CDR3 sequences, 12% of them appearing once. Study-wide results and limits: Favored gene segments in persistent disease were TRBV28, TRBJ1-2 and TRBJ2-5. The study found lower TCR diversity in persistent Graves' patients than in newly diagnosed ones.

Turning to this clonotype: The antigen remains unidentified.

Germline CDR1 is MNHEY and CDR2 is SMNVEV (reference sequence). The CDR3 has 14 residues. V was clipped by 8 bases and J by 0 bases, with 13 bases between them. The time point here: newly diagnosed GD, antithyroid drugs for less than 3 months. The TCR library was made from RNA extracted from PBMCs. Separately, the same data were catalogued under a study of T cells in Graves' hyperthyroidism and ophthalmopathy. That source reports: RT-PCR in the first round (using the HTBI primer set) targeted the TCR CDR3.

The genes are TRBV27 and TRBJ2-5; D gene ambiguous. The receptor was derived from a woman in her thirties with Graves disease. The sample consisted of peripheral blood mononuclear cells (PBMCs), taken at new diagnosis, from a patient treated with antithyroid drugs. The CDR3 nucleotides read TGTGCCAGCTCCCAATCCCCAAACCAAGAGACCCAGTACTTC. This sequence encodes CASSQSPNQETQYF.